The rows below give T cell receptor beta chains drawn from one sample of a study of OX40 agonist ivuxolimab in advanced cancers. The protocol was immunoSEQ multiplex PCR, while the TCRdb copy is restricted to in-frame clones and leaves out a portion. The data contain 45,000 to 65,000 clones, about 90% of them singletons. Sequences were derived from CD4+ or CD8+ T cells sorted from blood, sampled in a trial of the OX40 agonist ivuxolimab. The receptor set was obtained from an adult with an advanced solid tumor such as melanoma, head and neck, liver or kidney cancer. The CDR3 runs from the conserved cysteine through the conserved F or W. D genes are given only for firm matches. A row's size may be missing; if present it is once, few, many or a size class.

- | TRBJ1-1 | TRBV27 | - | TGTGCCAGCAGTATGGCAGGGAAGGTCACTGAAGCTTTCTTT | CASSMAGKVTEAFF
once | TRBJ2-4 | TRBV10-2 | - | TGCGCCAGCAGTGAATTGGGGGCAGGGCTAAACATTCAGTACTTC | CASSELGAGLNIQYF
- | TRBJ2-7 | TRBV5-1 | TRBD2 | TGCGCCAGCAGCTTGGAGGCGGGAGCAAGCTCCTACGAGCAGTACTTC | CASSLEAGASSYEQYF
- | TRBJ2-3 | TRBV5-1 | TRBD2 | TGCGCCAGCAGCTTGGAACCTAGCGGGAGTAGGGATACGCAGTATTTT | CASSLEPSGSRDTQYF
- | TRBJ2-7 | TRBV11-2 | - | TGTGCCAGCACCCTAGGGCCTTTATCCTACGAGCAGTACTTC | CASTLGPLSYEQYF
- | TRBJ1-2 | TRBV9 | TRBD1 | TGTGCCAGCAGCGCCGGGACAGGGTGGGTTACTAACTATGGCTACACCTTC | CASSAGTGWVTNYGYTF
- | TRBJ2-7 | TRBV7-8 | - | TGTGCCAGCAGCTTAAGGCCAGGACAGAGCTCCTACGAGCAGTACTTC | CASSLRPGQSSYEQYF
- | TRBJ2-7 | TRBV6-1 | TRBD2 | TGTGCCAGCAGGGGTGCACTAGCGGGCGAGCAGTACTTC | CASRGALAGEQYF
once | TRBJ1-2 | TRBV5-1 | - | TGCGCCAGCAGCCCTTTTACAGGCGCAGATTCCCGGATCTTC | CASSPFTGADSRIF
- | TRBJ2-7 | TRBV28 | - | TGTGCCAGCAACCCACGCGGGGTTCAGGGATACGAGCAGTACTTC | CASNPRGVQGYEQYF
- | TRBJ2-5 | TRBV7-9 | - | TGTGCCAGCAGCTTAGCGTTGGCGGGAGAGACCCAGTACTTC | CASSLALAGETQYF
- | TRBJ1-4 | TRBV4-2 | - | TGTGCCAGCAGCCAAGTGTCGGGGATAGGGGAAAAACTGTTTTTT | CASSQVSGIGEKLFF
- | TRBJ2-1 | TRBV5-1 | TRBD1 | TGCGCCAGCAGCTTGTGGGGACAGAGAACCGATGAGCAGTTCTTC | CASSLWGQRTDEQFF
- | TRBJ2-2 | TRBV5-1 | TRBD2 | TGCGCCAGCAGCTTGGGAAGGACTAGCGGGAGAAACACCGGGGAGCTGTTTTTT | CASSLGRTSGRNTGELFF
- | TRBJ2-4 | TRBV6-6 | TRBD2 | TGTGCCAGCAGCACAAAACCGGGACTAGGGTTTCCCATTCAGTACTTC | CASSTKPGLGFPIQYF
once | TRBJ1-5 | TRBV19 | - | TGTGCCAGTAGTAAACAGGGTAAGCCCCAGCATTTT | CASSKQGKPQHF
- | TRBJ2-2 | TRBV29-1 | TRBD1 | TGCAGCGTCTTTGGACAGGGGGCCACCGGGGAGCTGTTTTTT | CSVFGQGATGELFF
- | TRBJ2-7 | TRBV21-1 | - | TGTGCCAGCGTCAGAGGAGTCCTCCACGAGCAGTACTTC | CASVRGVLHEQYF
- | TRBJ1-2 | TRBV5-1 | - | TGCGCCAGCAGCTTGGTCGGGGTCAACTATGGCTACACCTTC | CASSLVGVNYGYTF
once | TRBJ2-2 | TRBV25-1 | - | TGTGCCAGCAGTCCGGACAGACAACAGGCCGGGGAGCTGTTTTTT | CASSPDRQQAGELFF
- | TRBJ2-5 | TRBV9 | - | TGTGCCAGCAGCGTAAGCCCCAGGGGAGGGGAGACCCAGTACTTC | CASSVSPRGGETQYF
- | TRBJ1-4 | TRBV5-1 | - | TGCGCCAGCAGCTCCACGGTGAGCCCTAATGAAAAACTGTTTTTT | CASSSTVSPNEKLFF
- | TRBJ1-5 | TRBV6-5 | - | TGTGCCAGCGGGGGGAAAATAAATCAGCCCCAGCATTTT | CASGGKINQPQHF
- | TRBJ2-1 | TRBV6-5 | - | TGTGCCAGCAGTTATTTTAGGGGGAATGAGCAGTTCTTC | CASSYFRGNEQFF
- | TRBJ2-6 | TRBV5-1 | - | TGCGCCAGCAGCTTGTTCTCTGGGGCCAACGTCCTGACTTTC | CASSLFSGANVLTF
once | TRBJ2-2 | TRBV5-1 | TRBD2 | TGCGCCAGCAGCTTGTTGGGCGGGAGGGCCACCACCGGGGAGCTGTTTTTT | CASSLLGGRATTGELFF
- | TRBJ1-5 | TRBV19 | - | TGTGCCAGCCCACAGGGAAGCCAGCCCCAGCATTTT | CASPQGSQPQHF
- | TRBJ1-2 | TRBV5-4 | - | TGTGCCAGCAGCTTCCAGGGGCAGAAGGATGGCTACACCTTC | CASSFQGQKDGYTF
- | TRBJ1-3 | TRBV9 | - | TGTGCCAGCAGCTCCGGGACGGCGTCTGGAAACACCATATATTTT | CASSSGTASGNTIYF
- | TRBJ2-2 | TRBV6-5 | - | TGTGCCAGCAGTTACACGAAAATAGGTGGCACGGGGGAGCTGTTTTTT | CASSYTKIGGTGELFF
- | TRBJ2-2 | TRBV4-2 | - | TGTGCCAGCAGCCAAGATCGCCGGGACACCGGGGAGCTGTTTTTT | CASSQDRRDTGELFF
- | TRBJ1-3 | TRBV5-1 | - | TGCGCCAGCAGCTTGGTGGAGGGTGAAAGTGGAAACACCATATATTTT | CASSLVEGESGNTIYF
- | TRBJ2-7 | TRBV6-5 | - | TGTGCCAGCAGTTCACCAGGGGACTCCTACGAGCAGTACTTC | CASSSPGDSYEQYF
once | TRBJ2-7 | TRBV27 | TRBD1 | TGTGCCAGCAGGACAGGGTCCGAGCAGTACTTC | CASRTGSEQYF
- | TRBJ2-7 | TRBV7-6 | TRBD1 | TGTGCCAGCAGCTTAGAGACAACAGGGGGAAACGAGCAGTACTTC | CASSLETTGGNEQYF
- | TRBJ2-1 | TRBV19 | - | TGTGCCAGTAGTGGGGACGTAGAGGGCAATGAGCAGTTCTTC | CASSGDVEGNEQFF
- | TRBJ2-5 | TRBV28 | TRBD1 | TGTGCCAGCAGATTCACAGGGGGGGAGACCCAGTACTTC | CASRFTGGETQYF
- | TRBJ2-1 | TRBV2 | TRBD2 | TGTGCCAGCGGGACTAGCAGCGTGGGGCTCGAAAATGAGCAGTTCTTC | CASGTSSVGLENEQFF
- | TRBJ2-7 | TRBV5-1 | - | TGCGCCAGCAGCTTGGAACCCTACGAGCAGTACTTC | CASSLEPYEQYF
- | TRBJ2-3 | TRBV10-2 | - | TGCGCCAGCAGTGAGATGGAGTTGGGGGCGGATACGCAGTATTTT | CASSEMELGADTQYF
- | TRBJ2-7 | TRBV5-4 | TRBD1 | TGTGCCAGCAGCTTGGTAGGGGGCTCGGCCTACGAGCAGTACTTC | CASSLVGGSAYEQYF
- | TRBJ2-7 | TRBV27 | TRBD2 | TGTGCCAGCAGACCCACTAGCGCGTACGAGCAGTACTTC | CASRPTSAYEQYF
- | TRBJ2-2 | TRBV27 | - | TGTGCCAGCAGACCGGGTAACACCGGGGAGCTGTTTTTT | CASRPGNTGELFF
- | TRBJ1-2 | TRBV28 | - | TGTGCCAGCAGTGTCGGTTCTGGGAGCGGTGGCTACACCTTC | CASSVGSGSGGYTF
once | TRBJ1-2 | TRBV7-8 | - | TGTGCCAGCAGCTTGGGGCATGCTAACTATGGCTACACCTTC | CASSLGHANYGYTF
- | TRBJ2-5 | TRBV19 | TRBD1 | TGTGCCAGTAGTGGAAACAGGGGGTGGCAAGAGACCCAGTACTTC | CASSGNRGWQETQYF
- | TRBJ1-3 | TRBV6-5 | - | TGTGCCAGCAGTTACAATTTGAACTCTGGAAACACCATATATTTT | CASSYNLNSGNTIYF
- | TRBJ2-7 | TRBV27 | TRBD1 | TGTGCCAGCAGTCCAGGGACAGGGTGGACAGACTACGAGCAGTACTTC | CASSPGTGWTDYEQYF
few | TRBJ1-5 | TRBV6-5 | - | TGTGCCAGCAGGGAGGGGTTGAGCAATCAGCCCCAGCATTTT | CASREGLSNQPQHF
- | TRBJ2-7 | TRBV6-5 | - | TGTGCCAGCAGTACCGGGACATACCGCTACGAGCAGTACTTC | CASSTGTYRYEQYF
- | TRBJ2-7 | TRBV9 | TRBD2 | TGTGCCAGCAGCGTAGACCTAGCGGGAGGCCGGGAGCAGTACTTC | CASSVDLAGGREQYF
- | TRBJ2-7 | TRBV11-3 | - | TGTGCCAGCAGCTTTAGAAGCGGTGGACCTTACGAGCAGTACTTC | CASSFRSGGPYEQYF
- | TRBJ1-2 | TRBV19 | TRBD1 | TGTGCCAGTATGGCCATGGGACAGGGCTCGAGGGGCTACACCTTC | CASMAMGQGSRGYTF
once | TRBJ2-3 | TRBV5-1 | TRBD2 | TGCGCCAGCAGCCCTGGACTAGTCACAGATACGCAGTATTTT | CASSPGLVTDTQYF
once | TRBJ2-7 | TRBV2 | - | TGTGCCAGCAGTGAATCGGCAGACTACGAGCAGTACTTC | CASSESADYEQYF
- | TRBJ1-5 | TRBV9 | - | TGTGCCAGCAGCGTAGGGGCCGGGGGCGGCAATCAGCCCCAGCATTTT | CASSVGAGGGNQPQHF
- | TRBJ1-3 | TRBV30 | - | TGTGCCTGGAGCGGGTTCTCTGGAAACACCATATATTTT | CAWSGFSGNTIYF
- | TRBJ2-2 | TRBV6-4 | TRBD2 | TGTGCCAGCAGTGACGAGCGGGAAAGGGGCACCGGGGAGCTGTTTTTT | CASSDERERGTGELFF